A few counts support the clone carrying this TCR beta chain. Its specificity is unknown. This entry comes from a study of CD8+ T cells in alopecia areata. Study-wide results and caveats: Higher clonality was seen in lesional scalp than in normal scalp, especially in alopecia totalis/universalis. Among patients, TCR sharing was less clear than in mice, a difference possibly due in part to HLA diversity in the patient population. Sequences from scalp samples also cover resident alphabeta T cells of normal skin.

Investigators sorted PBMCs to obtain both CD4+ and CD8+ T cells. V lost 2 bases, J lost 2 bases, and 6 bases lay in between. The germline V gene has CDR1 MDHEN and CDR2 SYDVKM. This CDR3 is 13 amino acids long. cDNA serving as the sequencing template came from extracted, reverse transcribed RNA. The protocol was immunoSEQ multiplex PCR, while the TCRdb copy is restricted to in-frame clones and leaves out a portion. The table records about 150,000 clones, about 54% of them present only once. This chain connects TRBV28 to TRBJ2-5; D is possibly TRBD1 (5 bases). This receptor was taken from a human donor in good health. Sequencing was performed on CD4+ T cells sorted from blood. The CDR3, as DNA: TGTGCCAGCAGTTTAAGACAGCAAGAGACCCAGTACTTC. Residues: CASSLRQQETQYF.